The 12 T cell receptor beta chains in this list originate from one sample, sequenced in a study of blood T cell repertoires in COVID-19. Generated by immunoSEQ multiplex PCR, the TCRdb table keeps only in-frame clones and is missing some. The profile shows around 44,000 clones, over 80% of them singletons. Sequencing was done on a sample of peripheral blood. The receptors were gathered from a human donor in a cohort sampled during active COVID-19.

The chain has TRBV2 and TRBJ2-6; D may be TRBD1 (5 bases). Looked up from germline, CDR1 is SNHLY and CDR2 is FYNNEI. Trimming took 8 bases from V and 2 from J, leaving 16 bases between them. CDR3 size: 16 residues. CDR3 nucleotide sequence: TGTGCCAGCCAGAACAGGTTATCTACTGGGGCCAACGTCCTGACTTTC. Protein sequence: CASQNRLSTGANVLTF.

This chain joins TRBV27 and TRBJ2-7, with 10 bases identical to TRBD1. There are 13 residues in the CDR3. Per the germline V gene, CDR1 is MNHEY and CDR2 is SMNVEV (reference sequence). The V gene end was trimmed by 5 bases and the J gene end by 7 bases; junction bases not matched to a gene: 5. The CDR3 nucleotides are TGTGCCAGCAGTCGACAGGGGGCACAGGAGCAGTACTTC. Translating it yields CASSRQGAQEQYF.

This chain links TRBV5-1 with TRBJ1-2, with TRBD1 matching over 8 bases. The CDR3 is 14 amino acids. V gave up 4 bases and J gave up 4 bases; unmatched junction bases: 6. The germline V gene encodes CDR1 SGHRS and CDR2 YFSETQ. CDR3 nucleotide sequence: TGCGCCAGCAGCGGACAGGGAAGGGGCTATGGCTACACCTTC. Translation gives CASSGQGRGYGYTF.

CDR3 sequence: CATRRQVANTGELFF. CDR3 nucleotides: TGTGCCACCAGGAGACAGGTCGCGAACACCGGGGAGCTGTTTTTT. The rearrangement links TRBV15 to TRBJ2-2; possibly TRBD1 for D (6 bases). V was clipped by 6 bases and J by 0 bases, with 11 bases between them. The CDR3 is 15 amino acids. The germline gives CDR1 LNHNV, CDR2 YYDKDF (reference sequence).

The chain uses TRBV5-8 and TRBJ2-5; TRBD1 matches 7 bases. Germline assignment: CDR1 SGHTS and CDR2 YDEGEE. The CDR3 contains 16 residues. After removal of 5 bases from V and 1 base from J, the junction contained 11 bases not matched to a gene. CDR3 residues: CASRILPTGSQETQYF. As DNA, the CDR3 is TGTGCCAGCAGAATATTACCGACAGGGAGCCAAGAGACCCAGTACTTC.

The J gene is TRBJ1-4, the V gene TRBV7-9; D remains ambiguous. The CDR3 is 15 amino acids. V was cut by 1 base and J by 5 bases, with 11 bases left in between. Germline-derived CDR1 and CDR2 are SEHNR and FQNEAQ (reference sequence). The CDR3 DNA is TGTGCCAGCAGCTTAGACCCGGGAATAAATGAAAAACTGTTTTTT. Residues: CASSLDPGINEKLFF.

The genes are TRBV5-1 and TRBJ2-3; 10 bases match TRBD2. This CDR3 has 16 amino acids. Germline lookup yields CDR1 SGHRS and CDR2 YFSETQ. Trimming took 0 bases from V and 1 from J; bases not matched to a gene: 2. CDR3 in amino acids: CASSLGGTSGTDTQYF. DNA for the CDR3: TGCGCCAGCAGCTTGGGGGGGACTAGCGGCACAGATACGCAGTATTTT.

The chain couples TRBV9 to TRBJ2-7, with D perhaps matching TRBD2 (6 bases). This CDR3 is built from 15 residues. Trimming stripped 2 bases from V and 6 bases from J, with 18 bases between. Germline V gene lookup returns CDR1 SGDLS and CDR2 YYNGEE. CDR3 protein: CASSVGGAISSEQYF. The CDR3 bases are TGTGCCAGCAGCGTCGGAGGGGCAATTTCTAGCGAGCAGTACTTC. The full variable domain, rest sourced from reference TRBV9 and TRBJ2-7, is DSGVTQTPKHLITATGQRVTLRCSPRSGDLSVYWYQQSLDQGLQFLIQYYNGEERAKGNILERFSAQQFPDLHSELNLSSLELGDSALYFCASSVGGAISSEQYFGPGTRLTVT.

This chain uses TRBV19 with TRBJ1-3; D is unclear. Germline values: CDR1 LNHDA, CDR2 SQIVND (reference sequence). There are 15 residues in the CDR3. Trimming took 3 bases from V and 2 from J, leaving 11 bases between them. The CDR3 loop reads CASSMSATTGNTIYF. The DNA of the CDR3 is TGTGCCAGTAGTATGTCGGCAACTACTGGAAACACCATATATTTT.

The gene calls are TRBV27 and TRBJ2-7; possible D gene TRBD1, 5 bases. This CDR3 is built from 14 residues. V lost 4 bases, J lost 5 bases, and 15 bases lay in between. The germline gives CDR1 MNHEY, CDR2 SMNVEV (reference sequence). Written as DNA, the CDR3 is TGTGCCAGCAGTTCAGGCAGGGTGCTAGACGAGCAGTACTTC. This sequence encodes CASSSGRVLDEQYF.

The CDR3 is CASTPGQGAQEQYF. CDR3 sequence (DNA): TGTGCCAGCACACCGGGACAGGGGGCTCAAGAGCAGTACTTC. V and J are TRBV5-8 and TRBJ2-7, with 12 bases matching TRBD1. This CDR3 is built from 14 residues. Germline V gene data show CDR1 as SGHTS and CDR2 as YDEGEE. With V trimmed by 6 bases and J by 7 bases, 8 bases remained unmatched. Variable domain in full (rest from reference TRBV5-8 and TRBJ2-7): EAGVTQSPTHLIKTRGQQATLRCSPISGHTSVYWYQQALGLGLQFLLWYDEGEERNRGNFPPRFSGRQFPNYSSELNVNALELEDSALYLCASTPGQGAQEQYFGPGTRLTVT.

This rearrangement joins TRBV2 to TRBJ1-5; 7 bases are shared with TRBD1. Trimming at V came to 5 bases and at J to 3 bases, leaving 7 bases not matched to a gene. The germline V gene encodes CDR1 SNHLY and CDR2 FYNNEI. The CDR3 has 15 amino acids. CDR3: CASSQGQSINQPQHF. CDR3 DNA: TGTGCCAGCAGTCAGGGACAGTCCATCAATCAGCCCCAGCATTTT.